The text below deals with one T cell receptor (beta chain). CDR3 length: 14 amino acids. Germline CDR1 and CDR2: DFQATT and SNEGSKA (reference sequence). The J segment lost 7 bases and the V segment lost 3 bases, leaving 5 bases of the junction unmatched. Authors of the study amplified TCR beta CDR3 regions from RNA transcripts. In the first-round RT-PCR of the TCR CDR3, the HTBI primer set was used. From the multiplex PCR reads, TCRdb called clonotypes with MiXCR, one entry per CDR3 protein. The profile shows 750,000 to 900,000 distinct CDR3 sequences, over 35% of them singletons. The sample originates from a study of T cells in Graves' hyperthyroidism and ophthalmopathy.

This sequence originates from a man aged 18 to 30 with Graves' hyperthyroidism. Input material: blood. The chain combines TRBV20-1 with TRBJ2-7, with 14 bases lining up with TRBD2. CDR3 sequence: CSARPGLAGEEQYF. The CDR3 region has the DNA TGCAGTGCTAGGCCGGGACTAGCGGGAGAGGAGCAGTACTTC.